The TCR beta chain described here comes from a study of blood T cell repertoires in COVID-19. Study at large: The study drew acute and convalescent COVID-19 samples from the United States, Italy and Spain.

CDR1 and CDR2 (germline): SGHAT, FQNNGV. CDR3 length: 15 residues. The V gene lost 1 base and the J gene lost 2 bases, with 11 bases spanning the gap. Original data processing: The authors estimated nucleated cell counts from reference gene primer amplification. Some clones are missing from TCRdb's copy, which holds only in-frame ones; the method was immunoSEQ multiplex PCR. From that table come the V and J calls and clone size; the DNA was used to work out D and trimming. The table shows 150,000 to 200,000 clones, with 89% occurring only once. The receptor comes from a man between 60 and 70 years old with acute or convalescent COVID-19. Sequences were obtained from peripheral blood. The chain employs TRBV11-2 and TRBJ1-2, with no clear D. CDR3 protein: CASSLGADPNYGYTF. The CDR3 DNA follows: TGTGCCAGCAGCTTAGGGGCAGATCCAAACTATGGCTACACCTTC.